These 11 T cell receptor beta chains were all obtained from the same sample, sequenced in a study of blood T cell repertoires in COVID-19. TCRdb keeps only in-frame clones here, not all; method: immunoSEQ multiplex PCR. The repertoire has 200,000 to 250,000 clones, around 90% of them found once; the top ten carry approximately 15%. The specimen was PBMCs or T cells enriched from blood (not recorded which). All receptors come from a man younger than 40 who had been exposed to COVID-19.

The V gene is TRBV6-2 or TRBV6-3, the J gene TRBJ1-5, with TRBD1 as a possible D gene (5 bases). CDR1 MNHEY and CDR2 SVGEGT come from the germline V gene. The V and J ends lost 0 bases and 6 bases respectively, with 21 bases between them. This CDR3 has 18 residues. CDR3 sequence: CASSYSRDGGSVTQPQHF. CDR3 bases: TGTGCCAGCAGTTACTCCCGGGACGGAGGGAGTGTTACTCAGCCCCAGCATTTT.

The genes are TRBV11-1 and TRBJ2-1; D unresolved. The CDR3 extends over 15 amino acids. The ends were cut back, 5 bases at V and 2 bases at J, with 13 bases in the middle. Per germline, CDR1 SGHAT and CDR2 FQDESV (reference sequence). The CDR3 DNA is TGTGCCAGCAGCCGACTGGTCTCAACCTACAATGAGCAGTTCTTC. Its protein is CASSRLVSTYNEQFF.

This clone turned up a few times. The genes are TRBV15 and TRBJ1-1, with TRBD1 matching over 7 bases. This CDR3 is 14 amino acids long. The germline CDR1 and CDR2 sequences are LNHNV and YYDKDF (reference sequence). J lost 7 bases, V lost 3 bases, and 8 bases had no gene match. The CDR3 loop reads CATSRPRDSLEAFF. CDR3 coding DNA: TGTGCCACCAGCAGGCCCCGGGACAGCCTTGAAGCTTTCTTT.

The chain links TRBV3-1 (or the pseudogene TRBV3-2) to TRBJ1-4; D might be TRBD1 (5 bases). The CDR3 has 12 amino acids. V lost 2 bases and J 13 bases, leaving 11 bases between the germline ends. Germline V gene data show CDR1 as LGHDT and CDR2 as YNNKEL (reference sequence). In nucleotides, the CDR3 is TGTGCCAGCAGCCAATTAGACAGAGTACTGTTTTTT. Its translation is CASSQLDRVLFF.

The chain carries TRBV2 and TRBJ2-5, with 8 positions matching TRBD1. V was clipped by 4 bases and J by 1 base; unmatched bases: 5. This CDR3 is built from 15 residues. Germline-derived CDR1 and CDR2 are SNHLY and FYNNEI. The CDR3 here is CASSGTGSFQETQYF. The CDR3 nucleotides read TGTGCCAGCAGTGGGACAGGGAGCTTCCAAGAGACCCAGTACTTC.

V gene TRBV2 combines with J gene TRBJ2-5, with 16 bases matching TRBD2. The CDR3 is made up of 21 amino acids. J gave up 2 bases and V 2 bases, and 14 bases lay outside the gene matches. The germline gives CDR1 SNHLY, CDR2 FYNNEI. CDR3 loop: CASSESWLDGTSGGAQETQYF. The CDR3 bases are TGTGCCAGCAGTGAAAGCTGGCTAGACGGGACTAGCGGGGGGGCTCAAGAGACCCAGTACTTC.

V gene TRBV27 combines with J gene TRBJ1-6, with a tentative D call TRBD1 (6 bases). Trimming left V 5 bases short and J 7 bases short, with 15 bases between. This CDR3 comprises 15 residues. Germline V lookup: CDR1 MNHEY, CDR2 SMNVEV (reference sequence). The CDR3 sequence is CASSIETGYNSPLHF. DNA for the CDR3: TGTGCCAGCAGTATAGAAACAGGGTACAATTCACCCCTCCACTTT.

CDR3 protein: CASSEQGARGDEQYF. In DNA form, the CDR3 reads TGTGCCAGCAGTGAGCAGGGGGCGCGGGGTGACGAGCAGTACTTC. This rearrangement joins TRBV6-1 to TRBJ2-7, with 8 bases matching TRBD1. The CDR3 has 15 residues. Germline CDR1 MNHNS, CDR2 SASEGT. V dropped 3 bases and J dropped 5; count of bases not matched to a gene: 9.

This chain uses TRBV2 with TRBJ2-3; 9 bases fit TRBD2. In germline, CDR1 is SNHLY, CDR2 FYNNEI. V gave up 11 bases and J gave up 3 bases; unmatched junction bases: 18. This CDR3 is 17 amino acids long. The CDR3 region is CARRGGGLAGGTDTQYF. DNA for the CDR3: TGTGCCCGCCGTGGGGGAGGCCTTGCGGGGGGGACAGATACGCAGTATTTT.

The CDR3 here is CASGEDGYTF. CDR3 sequence (DNA): TGTGCTAGTGGGGAGGATGGCTACACCTTC. This chain uses TRBV12-5 with TRBJ1-2, with D unclear. CDR1 LGHNT and CDR2 FRNRAP come from the germline V gene. With 6 bases removed from V and 6 bases from J, the gap between germline ends came to 5 bases. This CDR3 is 10 amino acids long.

The chain has TRBV12-3 or TRBV12-4 and TRBJ1-5, with D possibly being TRBD1 (5 bases). Trimming cost V 6 bases and J 4 bases, with 10 bases left between them. The CDR3 has 13 residues. The CDR3 is CASSMTENQPQHF. For the CDR3, the DNA is TGTGCCAGCAGCATGACAGAGAATCAGCCCCAGCATTTT.